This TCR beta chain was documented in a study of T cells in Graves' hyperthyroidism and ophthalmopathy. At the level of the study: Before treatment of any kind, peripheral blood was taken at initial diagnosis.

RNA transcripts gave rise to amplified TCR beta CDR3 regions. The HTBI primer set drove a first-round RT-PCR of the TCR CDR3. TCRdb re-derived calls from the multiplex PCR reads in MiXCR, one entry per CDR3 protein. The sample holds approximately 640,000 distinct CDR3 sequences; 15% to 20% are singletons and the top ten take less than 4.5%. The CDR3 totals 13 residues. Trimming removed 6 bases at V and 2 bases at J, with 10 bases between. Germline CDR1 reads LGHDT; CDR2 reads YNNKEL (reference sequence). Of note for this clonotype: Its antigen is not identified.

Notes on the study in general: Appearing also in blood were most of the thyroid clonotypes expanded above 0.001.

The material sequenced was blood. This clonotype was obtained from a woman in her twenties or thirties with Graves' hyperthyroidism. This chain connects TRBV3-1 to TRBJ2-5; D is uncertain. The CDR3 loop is CASRRSSQETQYF. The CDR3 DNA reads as TGTGCCAGCAGGAGGTCATCACAAGAGACCCAGTACTTC.